These T cell receptor beta chains were read from a single sample in a study of blood T cell repertoires in COVID-19. Here immunoSEQ multiplex PCR was the method, and the copy in TCRdb shows in-frame clones only, minus some. The sample has about 130,000 clones, around nine tenths seen once; the top ten hold around 10%. The sequencing sample was made of peripheral blood. These receptors were obtained from a woman between 65 and 79 years old with COVID-19, enrolled during active disease. Each CDR3 is given with its conserved first and last residue. A D gene is named only where the DNA matches it firmly. The listing skips clone size in some rows; elsewhere it reads once, few, many or a size class.

j_call: TRBJ2-5
v_call: TRBV10-3
clone_size: once
d_call: TRBD2
cdr3_aa: CAIRSTSGGARETQYF
cdr3_nt: TGTGCCATCAGGTCGACTAGCGGGGGGGCGCGGGAGACCCAGTACTTC

j_call: TRBJ1-4
v_call: TRBV11-2
clone_size: -
d_call: -
cdr3_aa: CASSLNSRRGNEKLFF
cdr3_nt: TGTGCCAGCAGCTTAAACTCGCGGAGGGGTAATGAAAAACTGTTTTTT

j_call: TRBJ1-1
v_call: TRBV2
clone_size: -
d_call: -
cdr3_aa: CARGGVAMNTEAFF
cdr3_nt: TGTGCCAGGGGGGGAGTTGCAATGAACACTGAAGCTTTCTTT

j_call: TRBJ1-5
v_call: TRBV7-3
clone_size: -
d_call: TRBD1
cdr3_aa: CAVPGQGGGQPQHF
cdr3_nt: TGTGCCGTCCCGGGACAGGGCGGGGGTCAGCCCCAGCATTTT

j_call: TRBJ2-3
v_call: TRBV5-1
clone_size: -
d_call: TRBD2
cdr3_aa: CASSWGTSGGESYSTDTQYF
cdr3_nt: TGCGCCAGCAGCTGGGGGACTAGCGGGGGAGAGTCATATAGCACAGATACGCAGTATTTT

j_call: TRBJ2-5
v_call: TRBV9
clone_size: -
d_call: -
cdr3_aa: CASSVGRAGLGETQYF
cdr3_nt: TGTGCCAGCAGCGTAGGAAGGGCAGGGTTAGGAGAGACCCAGTACTTC

j_call: TRBJ1-6
v_call: TRBV6-5
clone_size: -
d_call: TRBD1
cdr3_aa: CASSGQGYGSPLHF
cdr3_nt: TGTGCCAGCAGCGGACAGGGGTATGGTTCACCCCTCCACTTT

j_call: TRBJ1-3
v_call: TRBV10-3
clone_size: -
d_call: TRBD1
cdr3_aa: CAISGSPGTGVLAGNTIYF
cdr3_nt: TGTGCCATCAGTGGTTCTCCCGGGACAGGGGTACTCGCTGGAAACACCATATATTTT

j_call: TRBJ2-7
v_call: TRBV30
clone_size: few
d_call: -
cdr3_aa: CAWSFGPGPKEQYF
cdr3_nt: TGTGCCTGGAGTTTCGGTCCTGGGCCCAAGGAGCAGTACTTC

j_call: TRBJ2-7
v_call: TRBV6-5
clone_size: -
d_call: -
cdr3_aa: CASSYQSPGYEQYF
cdr3_nt: TGTGCCAGCAGTTACCAGTCCCCCGGGTACGAGCAGTACTTC

j_call: TRBJ1-2
v_call: TRBV2
clone_size: -
d_call: -
cdr3_aa: CASSEIQGSYGYTF
cdr3_nt: TGTGCCAGCAGTGAGATTCAGGGGTCCTATGGCTACACCTTC

j_call: TRBJ2-3
v_call: TRBV7-9
clone_size: -
d_call: TRBD2
cdr3_aa: CASSLGLAGTDTQYF
cdr3_nt: TGTGCCAGCAGCTTAGGGCTAGCGGGCACAGATACGCAGTATTTT

j_call: TRBJ2-1
v_call: TRBV6-2/TRBV6-3
clone_size: -
d_call: TRBD1
cdr3_aa: CASSRRGQGMNNEQFF
cdr3_nt: TGTGCCAGCAGCCGGAGGGGACAGGGGATGAACAATGAGCAGTTCTTC

j_call: TRBJ1-5
v_call: TRBV6-5
clone_size: once
d_call: TRBD1
cdr3_aa: CASSRTGGNQPQHF
cdr3_nt: TGTGCCAGCTCCCGGACAGGTGGCAATCAGCCCCAGCATTTT

j_call: TRBJ1-6
v_call: TRBV7-6
clone_size: -
d_call: -
cdr3_aa: CASSLRQTSDSPLHF
cdr3_nt: TGTGCCAGCAGCTTACGACAGACATCCGATTCACCCCTCCACTTT

j_call: TRBJ1-5
v_call: TRBV3-1/TRBV3-2
clone_size: -
d_call: -
cdr3_aa: CASSHLRNQPQHF
cdr3_nt: TGTGCCAGCAGCCATTTGCGGAATCAGCCCCAGCATTTT

j_call: TRBJ1-1
v_call: TRBV7-2
clone_size: -
d_call: TRBD1
cdr3_aa: CASSLDRTYTEAFF
cdr3_nt: TGTGCCAGCAGCTTGGACAGGACTTACACTGAAGCTTTCTTT

j_call: TRBJ1-1
v_call: TRBV10-3
clone_size: -
d_call: -
cdr3_aa: CAITGQLNTEAFF
cdr3_nt: TGTGCCATCACCGGACAGTTGAACACTGAAGCTTTCTTT

j_call: TRBJ1-2
v_call: TRBV3-1/TRBV3-2
clone_size: -
d_call: TRBD1
cdr3_aa: CASSQWGQGPGYTF
cdr3_nt: TGTGCCAGCAGCCAATGGGGACAGGGGCCTGGCTACACCTTC

j_call: TRBJ1-1
v_call: TRBV11-1
clone_size: -
d_call: -
cdr3_aa: CASSFRENTEAFF
cdr3_nt: TGTGCCAGCAGCTTCAGGGAGAACACTGAAGCTTTCTTT

j_call: TRBJ1-1
v_call: TRBV4-2
clone_size: -
d_call: -
cdr3_aa: CASSHSLDNTEAFF
cdr3_nt: TGTGCCAGCAGCCACAGCCTAGACAACACTGAAGCTTTCTTT

j_call: TRBJ1-1
v_call: TRBV18
clone_size: -
d_call: TRBD1
cdr3_aa: CASSPRRTGAETEAFF
cdr3_nt: TGTGCCAGCTCACCAAGGCGGACAGGGGCTGAGACTGAAGCTTTCTTT

j_call: TRBJ1-2
v_call: TRBV18
clone_size: -
d_call: -
cdr3_aa: CASSPPIGVYGYTF
cdr3_nt: TGTGCCAGCTCACCACCGATAGGGGTCTATGGCTACACCTTC

j_call: TRBJ1-1
v_call: TRBV15
clone_size: -
d_call: -
cdr3_aa: CATSRDRGTAFF
cdr3_nt: TGTGCCACCAGCAGAGATAGGGGGACCGCTTTCTTT

j_call: TRBJ2-3
v_call: TRBV7-6
clone_size: -
d_call: -
cdr3_aa: CASSLRGRNTDTQYF
cdr3_nt: TGTGCCAGCAGCTTAAGGGGAAGAAACACAGATACGCAGTATTTT

j_call: TRBJ1-5
v_call: TRBV2
clone_size: -
d_call: -
cdr3_aa: CASRADRLPQPQHF
cdr3_nt: TGTGCCAGCAGGGCCGACAGGTTACCTCAGCCCCAGCATTTT

j_call: TRBJ2-7
v_call: TRBV5-4
clone_size: -
d_call: -
cdr3_aa: CASSNRVRGVYEQYF
cdr3_nt: TGTGCCAGCAGCAACCGCGTCAGGGGGGTCTACGAGCAGTACTTC

j_call: TRBJ1-1
v_call: TRBV6-1
clone_size: -
d_call: -
cdr3_aa: CASSEQGATTEAFF
cdr3_nt: TGTGCCAGCAGTGAACAAGGGGCCACCACTGAAGCTTTCTTT

j_call: TRBJ1-5
v_call: TRBV10-3
clone_size: -
d_call: TRBD1
cdr3_aa: CAAGGTGGDNQPQHF
cdr3_nt: TGTGCCGCAGGCGGGACAGGGGGAGACAATCAGCCCCAGCATTTT

j_call: TRBJ2-3
v_call: TRBV7-8
clone_size: -
d_call: TRBD2
cdr3_aa: CASSIATAGLTDTQYF
cdr3_nt: TGTGCCAGCAGCATTGCCACAGCGGGGCTCACAGATACGCAGTATTTT

j_call: TRBJ2-2
v_call: TRBV5-5
clone_size: -
d_call: -
cdr3_aa: CASSLRQGMGELFF
cdr3_nt: TGTGCCAGCAGCTTGAGGCAGGGTATGGGGGAGCTGTTTTTT

j_call: TRBJ2-3
v_call: TRBV9
clone_size: -
d_call: TRBD2
cdr3_aa: CASSVGTSSATDTQYF
cdr3_nt: TGTGCCAGCAGCGTAGGGACTAGCAGCGCTACAGATACGCAGTATTTT

j_call: TRBJ1-6
v_call: TRBV7-9
clone_size: -
d_call: -
cdr3_aa: CASSFSDRSLHF
cdr3_nt: TGTGCCAGCAGCTTTTCGGACAGATCCCTCCACTTT

j_call: TRBJ1-2
v_call: TRBV30
clone_size: -
d_call: -
cdr3_aa: CAWSVSRQGNYGYTF
cdr3_nt: TGTGCCTGGAGTGTGTCTCGGCAGGGAAACTATGGCTACACCTTC